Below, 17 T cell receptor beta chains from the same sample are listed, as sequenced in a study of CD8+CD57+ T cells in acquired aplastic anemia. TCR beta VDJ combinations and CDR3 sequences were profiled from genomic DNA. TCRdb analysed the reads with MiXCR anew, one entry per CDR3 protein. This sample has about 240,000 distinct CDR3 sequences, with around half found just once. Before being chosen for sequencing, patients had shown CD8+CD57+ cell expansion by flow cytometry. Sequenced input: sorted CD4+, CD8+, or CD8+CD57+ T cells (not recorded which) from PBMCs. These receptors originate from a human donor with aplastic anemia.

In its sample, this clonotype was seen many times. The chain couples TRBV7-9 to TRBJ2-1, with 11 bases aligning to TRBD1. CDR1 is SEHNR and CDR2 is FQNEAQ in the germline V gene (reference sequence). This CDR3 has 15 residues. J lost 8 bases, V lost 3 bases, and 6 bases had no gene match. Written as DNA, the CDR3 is TGTGCCAGCAGCTTTCCCGGACAGGGGGCGGATGAGCAGTTCTTC. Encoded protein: CASSFPGQGADEQFF.

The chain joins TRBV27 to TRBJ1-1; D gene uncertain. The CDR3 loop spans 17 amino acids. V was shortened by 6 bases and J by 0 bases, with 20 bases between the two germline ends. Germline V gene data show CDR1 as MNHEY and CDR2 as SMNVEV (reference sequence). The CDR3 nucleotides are TGTGCCAGCAGCGACGTTACAGTTCGTGGGGTGAACACTGAAGCTTTCTTT. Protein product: CASSDVTVRGVNTEAFF.

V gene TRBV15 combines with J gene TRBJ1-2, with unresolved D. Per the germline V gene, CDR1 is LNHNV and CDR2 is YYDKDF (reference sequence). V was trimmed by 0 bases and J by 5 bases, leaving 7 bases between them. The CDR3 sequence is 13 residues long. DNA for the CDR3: TGTGCCACCAGCAGAGACTTGCGGTATGGCTACACCTTC. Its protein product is CATSRDLRYGYTF.

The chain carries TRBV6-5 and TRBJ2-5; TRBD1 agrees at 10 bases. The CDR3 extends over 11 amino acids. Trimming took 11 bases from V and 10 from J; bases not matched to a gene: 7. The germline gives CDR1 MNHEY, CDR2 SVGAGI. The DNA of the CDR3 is TGTGCCGTGGGGACAGGGGAGTGCCAGTACTTC. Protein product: CAVGTGECQYF.

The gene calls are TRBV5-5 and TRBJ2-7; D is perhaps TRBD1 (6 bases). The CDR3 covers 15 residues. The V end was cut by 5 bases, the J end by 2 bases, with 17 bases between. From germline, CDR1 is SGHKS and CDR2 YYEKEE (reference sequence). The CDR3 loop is CASSQGPGSAYEQYF. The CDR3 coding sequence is TGTGCCAGCAGTCAGGGGCCAGGGTCGGCCTACGAGCAGTACTTC. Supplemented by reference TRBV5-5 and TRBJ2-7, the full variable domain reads DAGVTQSPTHLIKTRGQQVTLRCSPISGHKSVSWYQQVLGQGPQFIFQYYEKEERGRGNFPDRFSARQFPNYSSELNVNALLLGDSALYLCASSQGPGSAYEQYFGPGTRLTVT.

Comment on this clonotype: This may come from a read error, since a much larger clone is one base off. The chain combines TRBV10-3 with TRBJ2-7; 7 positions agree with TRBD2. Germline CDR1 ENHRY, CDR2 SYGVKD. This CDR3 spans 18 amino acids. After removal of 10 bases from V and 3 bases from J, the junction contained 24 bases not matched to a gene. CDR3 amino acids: CASRSPGMRRESFYEQYF. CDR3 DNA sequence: TGTGCCAGCAGGTCCCCAGGTATGAGGCGGGAGAGCTTCTACGAGCAGTACTTC.

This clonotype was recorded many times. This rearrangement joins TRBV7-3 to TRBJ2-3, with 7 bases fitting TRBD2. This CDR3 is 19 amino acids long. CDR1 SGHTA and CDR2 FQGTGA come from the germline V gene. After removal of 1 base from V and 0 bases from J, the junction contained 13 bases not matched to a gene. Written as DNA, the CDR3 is TGTGCCAGCAGCTTAATGCCTCCTCTAGCGGACCGAAGCACAGATACGCAGTATTTT. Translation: CASSLMPPLADRSTDTQYF.

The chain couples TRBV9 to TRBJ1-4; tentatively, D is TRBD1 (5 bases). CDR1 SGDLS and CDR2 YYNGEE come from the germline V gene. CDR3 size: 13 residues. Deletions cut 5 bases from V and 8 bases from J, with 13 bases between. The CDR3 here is CASSFGGGEKLFF. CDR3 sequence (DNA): TGTGCCAGCAGTTTCGGGGGTGGAGAAAAACTGTTTTTT.

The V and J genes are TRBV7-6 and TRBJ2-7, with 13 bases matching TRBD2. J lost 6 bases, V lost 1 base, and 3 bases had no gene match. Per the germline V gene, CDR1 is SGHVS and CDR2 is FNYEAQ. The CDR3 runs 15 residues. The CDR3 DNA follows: TGTGCCAGCAGCTTAGAACTAGCGGGAGGGTCCGAGCAGTACTTC. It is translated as CASSLELAGGSEQYF.

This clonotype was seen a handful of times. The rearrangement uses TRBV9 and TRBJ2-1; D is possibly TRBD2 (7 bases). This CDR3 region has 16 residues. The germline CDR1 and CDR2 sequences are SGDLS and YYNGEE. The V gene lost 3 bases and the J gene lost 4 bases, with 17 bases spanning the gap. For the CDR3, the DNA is TGTGCCAGCAGCGCCCTCGGGGGGCCGGTATACAATGAGCAGTTCTTC. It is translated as CASSALGGPVYNEQFF.

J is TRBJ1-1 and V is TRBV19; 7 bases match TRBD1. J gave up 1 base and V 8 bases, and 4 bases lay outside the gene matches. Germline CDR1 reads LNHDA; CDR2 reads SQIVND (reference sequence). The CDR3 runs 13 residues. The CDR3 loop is CASCYRGNTEAFF. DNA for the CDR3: TGTGCCAGTTGTTACAGGGGGAACACTGAAGCTTTCTTT.

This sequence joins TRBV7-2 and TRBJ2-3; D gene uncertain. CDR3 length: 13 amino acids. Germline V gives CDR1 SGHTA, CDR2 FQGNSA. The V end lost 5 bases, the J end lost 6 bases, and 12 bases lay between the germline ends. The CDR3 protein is CASSARWADTQYF. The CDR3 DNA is TGTGCCAGCAGCGCGCGGTGGGCTGATACGCAGTATTTT.

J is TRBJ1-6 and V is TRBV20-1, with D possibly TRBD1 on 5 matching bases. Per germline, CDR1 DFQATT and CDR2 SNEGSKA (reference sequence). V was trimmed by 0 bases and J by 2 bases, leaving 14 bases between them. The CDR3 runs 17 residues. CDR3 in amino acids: CSARDASAGTYNSPLHF. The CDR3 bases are TGCAGTGCTAGAGACGCCTCGGCAGGGACCTATAATTCACCCCTCCACTTT.

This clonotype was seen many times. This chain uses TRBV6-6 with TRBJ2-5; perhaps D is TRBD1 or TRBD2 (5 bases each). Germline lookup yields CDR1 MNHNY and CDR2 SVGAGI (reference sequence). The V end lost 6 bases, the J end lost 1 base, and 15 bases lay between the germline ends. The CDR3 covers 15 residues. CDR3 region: CASRGWGPTQETQYF. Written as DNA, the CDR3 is TGTGCCAGCAGAGGATGGGGACCAACCCAAGAGACCCAGTACTTC.

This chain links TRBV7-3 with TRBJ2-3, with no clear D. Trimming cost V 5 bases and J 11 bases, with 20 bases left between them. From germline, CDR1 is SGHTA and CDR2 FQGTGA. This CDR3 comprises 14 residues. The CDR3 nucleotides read TGTGCCAGCAGCCGGCGCCCAGTAGACAATGAGCAGTATTTT. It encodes CASSRRPVDNEQYF.

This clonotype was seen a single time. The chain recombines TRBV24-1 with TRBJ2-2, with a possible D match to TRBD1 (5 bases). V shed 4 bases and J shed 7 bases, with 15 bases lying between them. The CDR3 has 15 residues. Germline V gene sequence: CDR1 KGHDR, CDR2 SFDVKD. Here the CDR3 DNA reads TGTGCCACCAGTGACTCGACAGCTCTCGGCGGGGAGCTGTTTTTT. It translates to CATSDSTALGGELFF.

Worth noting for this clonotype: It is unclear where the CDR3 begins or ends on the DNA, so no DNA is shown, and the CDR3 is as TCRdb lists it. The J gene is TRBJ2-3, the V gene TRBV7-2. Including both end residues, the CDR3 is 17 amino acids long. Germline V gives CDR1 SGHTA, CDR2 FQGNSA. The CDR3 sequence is CASSFYICSARADTQYF.